These T cell receptor beta chains were read from a single sample in a study of cytomegalovirus exposure and HLA in healthy donors. Sequenced by immunoSEQ multiplex PCR; TCRdb stores in-frame clones only, minus some. Its clone listing holds 150,000 to 250,000 clones. The sequenced sample consisted of PBMCs. The receptors originated from a boy aged 10-17 years in good health and CMV-seronegative. The CDR3 runs from the conserved cysteine through the conserved F or W. The D gene is left open where the match is weak.

v_call: TRBV5-1
j_call: TRBJ1-3
d_call: .
cdr3_nt: TGCGCCAGCAGCTTGGCGCTACAGAACGATGGAAACACCATATATTTT
cdr3_aa: CASSLALQNDGNTIYF

v_call: TRBV9
j_call: TRBJ2-3
d_call: TRBD2
cdr3_nt: TGTGCCAGCAGCCCTACGGGGGAGCGGGGTCCTCGCACAGATACGCAGTATTTT
cdr3_aa: CASSPTGERGPRTDTQYF

v_call: TRBV30
j_call: TRBJ2-2
d_call: .
cdr3_nt: TGTGCCTGGAGTGTACGGACAGACACCGGGGAGCTGTTTTTT
cdr3_aa: CAWSVRTDTGELFF

v_call: TRBV28
j_call: TRBJ1-5
d_call: .
cdr3_nt: TGTGCCAGCAGTCCCTCCAGGGGTGGCAATCAGCCCCAGCATTTT
cdr3_aa: CASSPSRGGNQPQHF

v_call: TRBV30
j_call: TRBJ1-1
d_call: .
cdr3_nt: TGTGCCTGGAGTACCGGACAGATGAACACTGAAGCTTTCTTT
cdr3_aa: CAWSTGQMNTEAFF

v_call: TRBV7-6
j_call: TRBJ2-5
d_call: .
cdr3_nt: TGTGCCAGCAGCCCCAGAACGAGCGAGGAGACCCAGTACTTC
cdr3_aa: CASSPRTSEETQYF

v_call: TRBV5-1
j_call: TRBJ1-1
d_call: .
cdr3_nt: TGCGCCAGCAGCTTCGACAGACCTAGTATGAACACTGAAGCTTTCTTT
cdr3_aa: CASSFDRPSMNTEAFF

v_call: TRBV5-6
j_call: TRBJ2-7
d_call: .
cdr3_nt: TGTGCCAGCAGCCCAAAACTAGTCTACGAGCAGTACTTC
cdr3_aa: CASSPKLVYEQYF

v_call: TRBV2
j_call: TRBJ1-5
d_call: .
cdr3_nt: TGTGCCAGCACGACCAGGAATTGGAGCAATCAGCCCCAGCATTTT
cdr3_aa: CASTTRNWSNQPQHF

v_call: TRBV4-2
j_call: TRBJ1-4
d_call: .
cdr3_nt: TGTGCCAGCAGTCCGCAGGGAGGTAATGAAAAACTGTTTTTT
cdr3_aa: CASSPQGGNEKLFF

v_call: TRBV28
j_call: TRBJ2-7
d_call: .
cdr3_nt: TGTGCCAGCGCAGACAGATTCAGCTCCTACGAGCAGTACTTC
cdr3_aa: CASADRFSSYEQYF

v_call: TRBV18
j_call: TRBJ1-1
d_call: .
cdr3_nt: TGTGCCAGCTCACCACTAGCCGGCTCCGGAGCGTCGAACACTGAAGCTTTCTTT
cdr3_aa: CASSPLAGSGASNTEAFF

v_call: TRBV7-3
j_call: TRBJ2-1
d_call: TRBD2
cdr3_nt: TGTGCCAGCAGCCTGGGACTAGCGGGGAGCTCCTACAATGAGCAGTTCTTC
cdr3_aa: CASSLGLAGSSYNEQFF

v_call: TRBV2
j_call: TRBJ2-7
d_call: .
cdr3_nt: TGTGCCAGCAGCATACGGAGGGATTTGAGCTCCTACGAGCAGTACTTC
cdr3_aa: CASSIRRDLSSYEQYF

v_call: TRBV7-9
j_call: TRBJ1-1
d_call: .
cdr3_nt: TGTGCCAGCAGCTTAATGGCAGGGGCCAGCATGAACACTGAAGCTTTCTTT
cdr3_aa: CASSLMAGASMNTEAFF

v_call: TRBV11-2
j_call: TRBJ2-7
d_call: .
cdr3_nt: TGTGCCAGCAGCTTGACGGGGGTATACGAGCAGTACTTC
cdr3_aa: CASSLTGVYEQYF

v_call: TRBV19
j_call: TRBJ1-1
d_call: TRBD1
cdr3_nt: TGTGCCAGTAGGGGGACAGGGGGCCCAGTTGAAGCTTTCTTT
cdr3_aa: CASRGTGGPVEAFF

v_call: TRBV19
j_call: TRBJ1-2
d_call: .
cdr3_nt: TGTGCCAGTAGTAGCCCCGGGACTTTGAACTATGGCTACACCTTC
cdr3_aa: CASSSPGTLNYGYTF

v_call: TRBV7-6
j_call: TRBJ1-2
d_call: TRBD1
cdr3_nt: TGTGCCAGCAGCCGGGGGACAGGGGGCATTAACTATGGCTACACCTTC
cdr3_aa: CASSRGTGGINYGYTF

v_call: TRBV11-2
j_call: TRBJ1-1
d_call: .
cdr3_nt: TGTGCCAGCAGCTTAGGTTTAGGGGTTTTTGGAGCTTTCTTT
cdr3_aa: CASSLGLGVFGAFF

v_call: TRBV11-3
j_call: TRBJ1-6
d_call: .
cdr3_nt: TGTGCCAGCAGCCTCGGACAGAATTCACCCCTCCACTTT
cdr3_aa: CASSLGQNSPLHF

v_call: TRBV2
j_call: TRBJ2-2
d_call: TRBD1
cdr3_nt: TGTGCCAGCAGAGGGGCACGGCAGGGGGCCGGGGAGCTGTTTTTT
cdr3_aa: CASRGARQGAGELFF

v_call: TRBV5-1
j_call: TRBJ2-7
d_call: TRBD1
cdr3_nt: TGCGCCAGCAGCTCTGGACAGGGGACAACCTACGAGCAGTACTTC
cdr3_aa: CASSSGQGTTYEQYF

v_call: TRBV7-9
j_call: TRBJ2-1
d_call: .
cdr3_nt: TGTGCCAGCAGCTTTTCCCGGACAGTTTACAATGAGCAGTTCTTC
cdr3_aa: CASSFSRTVYNEQFF

v_call: TRBV7-9
j_call: TRBJ2-3
d_call: .
cdr3_nt: TGTGCCAGCAGCTTTCTGGGGGCTAGCACAGATACGCAGTATTTT
cdr3_aa: CASSFLGASTDTQYF

v_call: TRBV5-6
j_call: TRBJ1-4
d_call: .
cdr3_nt: TGTGCCAGCAGCTTGGGACAGATTAATGAAAAACTGTTTTTT
cdr3_aa: CASSLGQINEKLFF

v_call: TRBV28
j_call: TRBJ1-6
d_call: .
cdr3_nt: TGTGCCAGCAGTTTATTTTCGGGAGCGGAACCCCTCCACTTT
cdr3_aa: CASSLFSGAEPLHF

v_call: TRBV4-1
j_call: TRBJ1-1
d_call: TRBD1
cdr3_nt: TGCGCCAGCAGCACCCGACTGACAGGGAATATGAACACTGAAGCTTTCTTT
cdr3_aa: CASSTRLTGNMNTEAFF

v_call: TRBV7-9
j_call: TRBJ2-7
d_call: TRBD1
cdr3_nt: TGTGCCAGCAGAGACGGGACAGGAAACGAGCAGTACTTC
cdr3_aa: CASRDGTGNEQYF

v_call: TRBV4-1
j_call: TRBJ2-5
d_call: .
cdr3_nt: TGCGCCAGCAGCCAAGCGGCGTCCAGCGGGCAATGGGAGACCCAGTACTTC
cdr3_aa: CASSQAASSGQWETQYF

v_call: TRBV9
j_call: TRBJ1-1
d_call: TRBD1
cdr3_nt: TGTGCCAGCAGCGGGGGGGGCGGGACAGGGAAAGGGAAAACTGAAGCTTTCTTT
cdr3_aa: CASSGGGGTGKGKTEAFF

v_call: TRBV7-2
j_call: TRBJ1-5
d_call: .
cdr3_nt: TGTGCCAGCAGCTTCGCTGACAGGAATCAGCCCCAGCATTTT
cdr3_aa: CASSFADRNQPQHF

v_call: TRBV5-1
j_call: TRBJ1-4
d_call: .
cdr3_nt: TGCGCCAGCAGACCGGACAGCCCCGTCGAAAAACTGTTTTTT
cdr3_aa: CASRPDSPVEKLFF

v_call: TRBV27
j_call: TRBJ1-4
d_call: TRBD1
cdr3_nt: TGTGCCAGCAGTTCGGGACAGTCCGTCTATGAAAAACTGTTTTTT
cdr3_aa: CASSSGQSVYEKLFF

v_call: TRBV2
j_call: TRBJ2-7
d_call: .
cdr3_nt: TGTGCCAGCAGTGAAGCTAGGCAGTACTTC
cdr3_aa: CASSEARQYF

v_call: TRBV7-9
j_call: TRBJ2-7
d_call: .
cdr3_nt: TGTGCCAGCAGCTCCACCGAGATTCCGGGGGAGCAGTACTTC
cdr3_aa: CASSSTEIPGEQYF

v_call: TRBV28
j_call: TRBJ2-7
d_call: .
cdr3_nt: TGTGCCAGCACCACTGGTGGGGGGACGCCCTACGAGCAGTACTTC
cdr3_aa: CASTTGGGTPYEQYF

v_call: TRBV15
j_call: TRBJ2-1
d_call: .
cdr3_nt: TGTGCCACCAGCAGAGAACCAGGTTTGCGATACAATGAGCAGTTCTTC
cdr3_aa: CATSREPGLRYNEQFF

v_call: TRBV7-2
j_call: TRBJ1-1
d_call: .
cdr3_nt: TGTGCCAGCAGCTTAGCGCTGGGTATAGCGGAAGCTTTCTTT
cdr3_aa: CASSLALGIAEAFF

v_call: TRBV4-1
j_call: TRBJ1-1
d_call: .
cdr3_nt: TGCGCCAGCAGCCAGGAGATGAACACTGAAGCTTTCTTT
cdr3_aa: CASSQEMNTEAFF

v_call: TRBV5-4
j_call: TRBJ2-3
d_call: TRBD2
cdr3_nt: TGTGCCAGCAGCTCCCCGACGGGTCGGGGGGGCGGAGATACGCAGTATTTT
cdr3_aa: CASSSPTGRGGGDTQYF

v_call: TRBV9
j_call: TRBJ2-5
d_call: TRBD2
cdr3_nt: TGTGCCAGCAGCCCGTCGGCGGGAGGGAAAGAGACCCAGTACTTC
cdr3_aa: CASSPSAGGKETQYF

v_call: TRBV2
j_call: TRBJ2-3
d_call: .
cdr3_nt: TGTGCCAGCAGGGTCGGGGGCACAGGGGTCAGCACAGATACGCAGTATTTT
cdr3_aa: CASRVGGTGVSTDTQYF

v_call: TRBV6-6
j_call: TRBJ2-2
d_call: TRBD1
cdr3_nt: TGTGCCAGCAGTGCCTCCAGGGGGCTCGGCACCGGGGAGCTGTTTTTT
cdr3_aa: CASSASRGLGTGELFF

v_call: TRBV6-5
j_call: TRBJ1-1
d_call: TRBD1
cdr3_nt: TGTGCCAGCAGGACCGGGACAGGGAATAGGTTTGCTTTCTTT
cdr3_aa: CASRTGTGNRFAFF

v_call: TRBV13
j_call: TRBJ1-1
d_call: TRBD1
cdr3_nt: TGTGCCAGCAGCTCCAGGGACAGTTTGAACACTGAAGCTTTCTTT
cdr3_aa: CASSSRDSLNTEAFF

v_call: TRBV5-5
j_call: TRBJ2-2
d_call: TRBD2
cdr3_nt: TGTGCCAGCAGCCCACGAGCGGGAAGTACCGGGGAGCTGTTTTTT
cdr3_aa: CASSPRAGSTGELFF

v_call: TRBV7-9
j_call: TRBJ2-3
d_call: .
cdr3_nt: TGTGCCAGCAGTACACCGCTCACAGATACGCAGTATTTT
cdr3_aa: CASSTPLTDTQYF